The entry below gives a single TCR beta chain sequence along with its context. Its specificity is unknown. The ends lost 5 bases at V and 6 bases at J; junction bases unmatched: 5. The CDR3 has 15 amino acids. Germline loops: CDR1 MDHEN, CDR2 SYDVKM. The assay was immunoSEQ multiplex PCR, and TCRdb's table has in-frame clones only and misses some. Here the sample spans approximately 140,000 clones, more than 80% being singletons. This sample is part of a study of Ad26.COV2.S vaccination and SARS-CoV-2 variants. Study-wide findings and caveats: Similar non-spike TCR breadth was observed in recipients of vaccine and of placebo. Overall T cell responses may have been underestimated by the analyses of TCR breadth and depth. Spike-specific TCR breadth was greater in vaccine than placebo recipients.

This chain uses TRBV28 with TRBJ1-6, with 9 bases identical to TRBD1. The TCR sequence derives from a human donor who had recovered from COVID-19. The sequencing here drew on peripheral blood, taken after recovery from COVID-19. The CDR3 sequence is CASSPPGQGNSPLHF. DNA for the CDR3: TGTGCCAGCAGTCCGCCGGGACAGGGTAATTCACCCCTCCACTTT.